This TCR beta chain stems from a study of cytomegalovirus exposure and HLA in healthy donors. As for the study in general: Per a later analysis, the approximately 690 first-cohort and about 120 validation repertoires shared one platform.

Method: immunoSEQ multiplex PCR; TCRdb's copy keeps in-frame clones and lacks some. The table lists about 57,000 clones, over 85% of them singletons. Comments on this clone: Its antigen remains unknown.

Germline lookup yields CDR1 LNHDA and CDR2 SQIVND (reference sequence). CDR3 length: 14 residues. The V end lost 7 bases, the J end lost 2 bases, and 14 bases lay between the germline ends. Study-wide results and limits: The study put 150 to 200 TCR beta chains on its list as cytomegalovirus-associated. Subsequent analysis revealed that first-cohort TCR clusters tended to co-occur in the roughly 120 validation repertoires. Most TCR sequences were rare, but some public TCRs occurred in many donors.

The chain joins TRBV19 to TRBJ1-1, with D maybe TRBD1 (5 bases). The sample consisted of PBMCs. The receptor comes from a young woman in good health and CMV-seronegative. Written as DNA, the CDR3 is TGTGCCAGTACTCAACAGGCGATCAACACTGAAGCTTTCTTT. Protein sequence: CASTQQAINTEAFF.